This passage covers 23 T cell receptor beta chains from one sample sequenced in a study of radiation and T cells in renal cell carcinoma. Produced via immunoSEQ multiplex PCR; TCRdb's table is partial and in-frame only. The table includes roughly 160,000 clones, around 90% detected once. Time point: blood 4 weeks post-SBRT, at nephrectomy. Treatment defined: 15 Gy SBRT to primary tumor, nephrectomy 4 weeks later. This specimen consisted of blood, obtained from a patient whose treatment included radiotherapy and nephrectomy. The receptor source for this set is a woman between 45 and 60 years old with renal cell carcinoma.

The V gene is TRBV5-4, the J gene TRBJ1-2; TRBD1 might be the D (6 bases). Trimming pared 2 bases from V and 3 bases from J, leaving 11 bases between. CDR1 and CDR2 from the germline V gene are SGHNT and YYREEE (reference sequence). This CDR3 has 14 residues. As DNA, the CDR3 is TGTGCCAGCAGCTTTTCAGGGGAGGACTATGGCTACACCTTC. Translated, it gives CASSFSGEDYGYTF.

This chain joins TRBV5-4 and TRBJ2-3; TRBD2 matches at 7 bases. From germline, CDR1 is SGHNT and CDR2 YYREEE (reference sequence). There are 17 residues in the CDR3. V lost 4 bases, J lost 3 bases, and 14 bases stayed unmatched. The CDR3 loop reads CASSKPQGRGVTDTQYF. The CDR3 region has the DNA TGTGCCAGCAGCAAGCCCCAGGGACGGGGGGTTACAGATACGCAGTATTTT.

The V call is TRBV19, the J call TRBJ1-1; D ambiguous. The V end lost 1 base, the J end lost 7 bases, and 10 bases lay between the germline ends. CDR1 and CDR2 from the germline V gene are LNHDA and SQIVND (reference sequence). This CDR3 region has 13 residues. This chain's CDR3 is CASSIASEYEAFF. For the CDR3, the DNA is TGTGCCAGTAGTATAGCGTCAGAGTATGAAGCTTTCTTT.

A single count supports this clone. The chain has TRBV6-1 and TRBJ1-1; 7 nucleotides match TRBD1. Per the germline V gene, CDR1 is MNHNS and CDR2 is SASEGT. Losses at the gene ends were 5 bases for V and 3 bases for J; bases not matched to a gene: 9. The CDR3 spans 15 residues. The CDR3 coding sequence is TGTGCCAGCAGTCACAGGAACAGGGGCGACACTGAAGCTTTCTTT. This translates into CASSHRNRGDTEAFF.

Only one count was recorded for this clone. The chain has TRBV7-5 and TRBJ2-5; the D segment call TRBD2 is taken from the table without a DNA check. TRBV7-5 is recorded as a pseudogene. The CDR3 has 12 residues. The CDR3 loop reads CARSLARGVADF. The CDR3, as DNA: TGTGCCAGAAGCTTAGCCCGCGGGGTCGCGGACTTC.

V gene TRBV2 combines with J gene TRBJ2-3; 7 bases fit TRBD2. This CDR3 has 14 residues. CDR1 SNHLY and CDR2 FYNNEI come from the germline V gene. The V gene end was trimmed by 8 bases and the J gene end by 5 bases; junction bases not matched to a gene: 10. This CDR3 is CASGGRDFGDTQYF. The CDR3 coding sequence is TGTGCCAGCGGAGGGAGGGACTTTGGAGATACGCAGTATTTT.

The J gene is TRBJ1-3, the V gene TRBV9; D possibly corresponds to TRBD1 (6 bases). Germline CDR1 and CDR2: SGDLS and YYNGEE. The V end was cut by 3 bases, the J end by 4 bases, with 20 bases between. The CDR3 is made up of 17 amino acids. The CDR3 coding sequence is TGTGCCAGCAGCGCCGCCCCTACAGGGTTGTCGGGAAACACCATATATTTT. Protein sequence: CASSAAPTGLSGNTIYF.

The chain links TRBV7-8 to TRBJ2-1; TRBD2 matches at 10 bases. This CDR3 has 14 amino acids. Germline CDR1 SGHVS, CDR2 FQNEAQ. V lost 5 bases to trimming and J lost 8 bases; unmatched junction nucleotides: 6. The CDR3 nucleotides are TGTGCCAGCAGCCCGGGACTAGCGCGGTATGAGCAGTTCTTC. As protein: CASSPGLARYEQFF.

The chain carries TRBV18 and TRBJ1-2; 8 bases agree with TRBD1. CDR3 length: 17 residues. The V and J ends lost 4 bases and 4 bases, in that order; junction bases with no gene match: 14. Germline V gene sequence: CDR1 KGHSH, CDR2 LQKENI. The CDR3 here is CASSLISGTGPFYGYTF. CDR3 sequence (DNA): TGTGCCAGCTCACTAATATCCGGGACAGGCCCTTTCTATGGCTACACCTTC.

The chain couples TRBV29-1 to TRBJ2-5; possible D gene TRBD2, 5 bases. Germline CDR1 SQVTM, CDR2 ANQGSEA. The CDR3 runs to 17 residues. V shed 1 base and J shed 5 bases, with 23 bases lying between them. CDR3 region: CSVEVIETIGPGETQYF. As DNA, the CDR3 is TGCAGCGTTGAAGTTATCGAAACTATTGGACCGGGGGAGACCCAGTACTTC.

CDR3 in amino acids: CASSYGALQPHEQFF. The CDR3 DNA is TGTGCCAGTAGTTATGGGGCCCTGCAACCACATGAGCAGTTCTTC. The gene calls are TRBV19 and TRBJ2-1; perhaps TRBD1 as D (5 bases). The germline V gene encodes CDR1 LNHDA and CDR2 SQIVND (reference sequence). The CDR3 consists of 15 residues. V was shortened by 5 bases and J by 8 bases, with 19 bases between the two germline ends.

J is TRBJ2-7 and V is TRBV5-1; D uncertain. The V gene's germline CDR1 is SGHRS and CDR2 YFSETQ. V lost 0 bases to trimming and J lost 5 bases, with 3 bases between them. The CDR3 covers 11 residues. Written as DNA, the CDR3 is TGCGCCAGCAGCTTGGGGCACGAGCAGTACTTC. Translated: CASSLGHEQYF.

CDR3 protein: CSARGAGYTF. Here the CDR3 DNA reads TGCAGTGCTAGAGGGGCGGGCTACACCTTC. The chain uses TRBV20-1 and TRBJ1-2; D is ambiguous. The germline V and J ends were trimmed by 1 base and 8 bases, with 5 bases remaining between them. Germline values: CDR1 DFQATT, CDR2 SNEGSKA (reference sequence). The CDR3 runs 10 residues.

The rearrangement links TRBV19 to TRBJ2-5; 10 nucleotides match TRBD1. CDR1 and CDR2 from the germline V gene are LNHDA and SQIVND (reference sequence). V trimming: 6 bases; J trimming: 10 bases; junction bases outside the gene matches: 8. The CDR3 is made up of 13 amino acids. CDR3 bases: TGTGCCAGTAGGCCGGACAGGGGGTTTTTCCAGTACTTC. This gives the protein CASRPDRGFFQYF.

The genes are TRBV25-1 and TRBJ2-1, with D unresolved. The CDR3 loop spans 11 amino acids. Between the trimmed V and J ends, which lost 4 bases and 6 bases, there was a span of 4 bases. Germline V gene lookup returns CDR1 MGHDK and CDR2 SYGVNS. The CDR3 is CASSALNEQFF. The CDR3 DNA follows: TGTGCCAGCAGTGCCCTCAATGAGCAGTTCTTC.

Concerning this clone: The sample carries other DNA sequences with the same CDR3. The chain employs TRBV9 and TRBJ1-3; perhaps TRBD1 as D (5 bases). Germline-derived CDR1 and CDR2 are SGDLS and YYNGEE. CDR3 size: 14 residues. Trimming removed 2 bases at V and 4 bases at J, with 10 bases between. The CDR3 protein is CASSVGGTGNTIYF. CDR3 in DNA: TGTGCCAGCAGCGTGGGGGGGACCGGAAACACCATATATTTT.

The chain carries TRBV19 and TRBJ1-4; 9 bases line up with TRBD1. CDR1 is LNHDA and CDR2 is SQIVND in the germline V gene (reference sequence). CDR3 length: 16 residues. V trimming: 4 bases; J trimming: 0 bases; junction bases outside the gene matches: 3. CDR3 protein: CASSTQGAATNEKLFF. The CDR3 nucleotides are TGTGCCAGTAGTACACAGGGGGCCGCAACTAATGAAAAACTGTTTTTT.

This chain uses TRBV5-4 with TRBJ1-1, with a possible D match to TRBD1 (6 bases). Germline CDR1 and CDR2: SGHNT and YYREEE (reference sequence). V was pared by 2 bases and J by 6 bases, with 11 bases between. The CDR3 is 13 amino acids. The CDR3 DNA is TGTGCCAGCAGCTTACAGGGTCTGGCTGAAGCTTTCTTT. It codes for CASSLQGLAEAFF.

V usage is TRBV4-1 and J usage is TRBJ1-2, with 8 bases identical to TRBD1. CDR3 size: 15 residues. The germline V gene has CDR1 MGHRA and CDR2 YSYEKL. V dropped 5 bases and J dropped 5; count of bases not matched to a gene: 10. CDR3 sequence reads: CASSVRTGSDYGYTF. The CDR3 bases are TGCGCCAGCAGCGTACGGACAGGGTCGGATTATGGCTACACCTTC.

This clone is a singleton in its sample. The V gene is TRBV7-2, the J gene TRBJ1-6; D might be TRBD1 (6 bases). Germline V gene data show CDR1 as SGHTA and CDR2 as FQGNSA. Trimming removed 1 base at V and 0 bases at J, with 13 bases between. The CDR3 loop spans 18 amino acids. CDR3 bases: TGTGCCAGCAGCTTAGTTGGGGGGGCCGGCTCCTATAATTCACCCCTCCACTTT. Protein sequence: CASSLVGGAGSYNSPLHF.

The rearrangement links TRBV5-1 to TRBJ1-4; 10 bases are a match to TRBD1. Germline trimming cut 2 bases from V and 8 bases from J; bases unmatched to any gene: 6. The germline V gene has CDR1 SGHRS and CDR2 YFSETQ. CDR3 length equals 15 residues. The CDR3 coding sequence is TGCGCCAGCAGCTTCGGGACAGGGGTTGACGAAAAACTGTTTTTT. Its protein is CASSFGTGVDEKLFF.

V usage is TRBV4-2 and J usage is TRBJ1-4; unclear D gene. The V end lost 0 bases, the J end lost 1 base, and 6 bases lay between the germline ends. CDR3 length: 15 residues. CDR1 is LGHNA, CDR2 YNFKEQ, per germline. The CDR3 protein is CASSQEPRTNEKLFF. CDR3 nucleotides: TGTGCCAGCAGCCAAGAACCAAGAACTAATGAAAAACTGTTTTTT.

The chain carries TRBV9 and TRBJ2-5; possible D gene TRBD2, 5 bases. CDR3 length: 14 amino acids. V gave up 0 bases and J gave up 4 bases, with 10 bases separating them. Germline CDR1 SGDLS, CDR2 YYNGEE. This CDR3 reads CASSVAEGIETQYF. The CDR3 DNA is TGTGCCAGCAGCGTAGCTGAGGGCATAGAGACCCAGTACTTC. Full variable domain (rest looked up from reference TRBV9 and TRBJ2-5): DSGVTQTPKHLITATGQRVTLRCSPRSGDLSVYWYQQSLDQGLQFLIQYYNGEERAKGNILERFSAQQFPDLHSELNLSSLELGDSALYFCASSVAEGIETQYFGPGTRLLVL.